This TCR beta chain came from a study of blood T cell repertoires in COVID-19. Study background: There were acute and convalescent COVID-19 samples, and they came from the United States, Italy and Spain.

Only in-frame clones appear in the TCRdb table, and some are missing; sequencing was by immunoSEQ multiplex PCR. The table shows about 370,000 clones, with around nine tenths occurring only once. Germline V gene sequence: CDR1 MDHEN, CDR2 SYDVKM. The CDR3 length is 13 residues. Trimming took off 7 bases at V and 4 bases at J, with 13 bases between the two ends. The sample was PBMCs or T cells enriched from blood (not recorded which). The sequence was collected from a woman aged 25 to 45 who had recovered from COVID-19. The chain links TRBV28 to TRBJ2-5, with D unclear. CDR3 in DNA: TGTGCCAGCACCCCAAGTGGGCGAGAGACCCAGTACTTC. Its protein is CASTPSGRETQYF.